Listed below are T cell receptor beta chains from one sample, sequenced in a study of shared clonotypes between healthy human individuals. Profiling relied on immunoSEQ multiplex PCR, and the TCRdb table lists in-frame clones only, not all of them. Of about 320,000 clones listed, about nine tenths are singletons. Specimen: memory CD8+ T cells sorted from blood. The source of these receptors is a man younger than 30 in good health. The CDR3 runs from the conserved cysteine through the conserved F or W. A D gene is named only where the DNA matches it firmly. Where a row states a size, it is once, few, many or the class of an expanded clone; other rows omit it.

V gene	clone size	J gene	D gene	CDR3 protein	CDR3 DNA
TRBV11-2	many	TRBJ2-5	TRBD2	CASSLLAGGGETQYF	TGTGCCAGCAGCTTACTAGCGGGGGGTGGAGAGACCCAGTACTTC
TRBV6-6	.	TRBJ1-6	TRBD1	CASRPSDRAETPLHF	TGTGCCAGCAGACCTTCGGACAGGGCAGAAACACCCCTCCACTTT
TRBV7-9	.	TRBJ2-7	.	CASEGLSYEQYF	TGTGCCAGCGAGGGGCTCTCCTACGAGCAGTACTTC
TRBV7-9	.	TRBJ1-1	.	CASRTTSGTNRTEAFF	TGTGCCAGCAGGACTACCTCCGGGACAAATCGAACTGAAGCTTTCTTT
TRBV19	.	TRBJ1-2	.	CASNEAAAPNYGYTF	TGTGCCAGCAACGAGGCGGCGGCCCCTAACTATGGCTACACCTTC
TRBV9	.	TRBJ2-3	TRBD2	CASSVSGGDTDTQYF	TGTGCCAGCAGCGTTAGCGGGGGGGACACAGATACGCAGTATTTT
TRBV5-4	.	TRBJ1-1	.	CASSDITQGFTEAFF	TGTGCCAGCAGCGACATAACACAGGGATTCACTGAAGCTTTCTTT
TRBV4-3	once	TRBJ2-7	TRBD1	CASSRGQGRYEQYF	TGCGCCAGCAGCCGAGGACAGGGGAGATACGAGCAGTACTTC
TRBV4-1	.	TRBJ2-7	.	CASSEEPGIVYEQYF	TGCGCCAGCAGCGAAGAGCCAGGGATTGTCTACGAGCAGTACTTC
TRBV27	.	TRBJ2-2	TRBD2	CASSLIWSSGNTGELFF	TGTGCCAGCAGTTTAATCTGGTCTAGCGGGAACACCGGGGAGCTGTTTTTT
TRBV6-5	many	TRBJ1-2	TRBD1	CASTSQGGGYGYTF	TGTGCCAGCACTTCCCAGGGGGGTGGCTATGGCTACACCTTC
TRBV5-6	many	TRBJ2-7	.	CASSSQGISYEQYF	TGTGCCAGCAGTAGCCAGGGTATATCCTACGAGCAGTACTTC
TRBV6-1	.	TRBJ2-7	.	CASTQTRSSYEQYF	TGTGCCAGCACCCAGACCAGGAGCTCCTACGAGCAGTACTTC
TRBV9	.	TRBJ1-6	.	CASSVAPGWSPLHF	TGTGCCAGCAGCGTAGCCCCCGGTTGGTCACCCCTCCACTTT
TRBV7-9	.	TRBJ2-2	.	CASPGRSTRGTGELFF	TGTGCCAGCCCAGGGAGGAGCACCCGAGGCACCGGGGAGCTGTTTTTT
TRBV7-9	.	TRBJ1-1	.	CASSDLTGQNTEAFF	TGTGCCAGCAGCGACCTGACAGGACAAAACACTGAAGCTTTCTTT
TRBV7-9	.	TRBJ1-2	.	CASSSEQVFGGYTF	TGTGCCAGCAGCTCAGAACAGGTTTTCGGGGGCTACACCTTC
TRBV6-1	.	TRBJ2-7	.	CASTQTRSSYEQYF	TGTGCCAGCACCCAGACCAGGAGCTCCTACGAGCAGTACTTC
TRBV30	once	TRBJ1-1	.	CAWSVGQNTEAFF	TGTGCCTGGAGTGTAGGACAGAACACTGAAGCTTTCTTT
TRBV27	.	TRBJ2-1	.	CASSLIGTDEQFF	TGTGCCAGCAGTTTAATAGGGACGGATGAGCAGTTCTTC
TRBV5-5	.	TRBJ1-1	.	CVSSRTAGVEAFF	TGTGTCAGCAGCCGCACGGCCGGCGTTGAAGCTTTCTTT
TRBV11-3	.	TRBJ1-1	.	CASSSEGTEAFF	TGTGCCAGCAGCTCCGAGGGCACTGAAGCTTTCTTT
TRBV30	.	TRBJ2-2	TRBD1	CAWSQGRTGDGELFF	TGTGCCTGGAGTCAAGGCCGGACAGGGGACGGGGAGCTGTTTTTT
TRBV30	.	TRBJ2-5	.	CAWLWGRGTQYF	TGTGCCTGGCTTTGGGGACGGGGGACCCAGTACTTC
TRBV4-1	.	TRBJ2-3	.	CASSQRPDTQYF	TGCGCCAGCAGCCAGCGACCGGATACGCAGTATTTT
TRBV20-1	.	TRBJ2-1	.	CSAPEDNEQFF	TGCAGTGCTCCGGAGGACAATGAGCAGTTCTTC
TRBV4-1	.	TRBJ1-5	TRBD1	CASSSDRGVFGNQPQHF	TGCGCCAGCAGCTCGGACAGGGGGGTCTTCGGCAATCAGCCCCAGCATTTT
TRBV7-2	.	TRBJ1-1	TRBD1	CASSPTTGAITEAFF	TGTGCCAGCAGCCCGACGACAGGGGCCATCACTGAAGCTTTCTTT
TRBV4-3	.	TRBJ2-3	TRBD2	CASSQDWAVAGGPDTQYF	TGCGCCAGCAGCCAAGATTGGGCGGTAGCGGGAGGGCCAGATACGCAGTATTTT
TRBV6-5	.	TRBJ2-7	.	CASSYYYWVPIYEQYF	TGTGCCAGCAGTTACTACTACTGGGTACCTATCTACGAGCAGTACTTC
TRBV10-1	.	TRBJ1-1	.	CASSEVGEAFF	TGCGCCAGCAGTGAAGTCGGTGAAGCTTTCTTT
TRBV12-5	few	TRBJ2-1	.	CASGEGADQRSYNEQFF	TGTGCTAGTGGCGAGGGCGCAGACCAGCGTTCCTACAATGAGCAGTTCTTC
TRBV4-1	.	TRBJ2-7	TRBD1	CASSQDETGGAYEQYF	TGCGCCAGCAGCCAGGACGAGACAGGGGGGGCCTACGAGCAGTACTTC
TRBV4-3	.	TRBJ2-1	TRBD2	CASSQEPGLAGSSYNEQFF	TGCGCCAGCAGCCAAGAGCCGGGACTAGCGGGGAGCTCCTACAATGAGCAGTTCTTC
TRBV4-2	.	TRBJ2-3	TRBD2	CASSQEAGLVTDTQYF	TGTGCCAGCAGCCAAGAGGCTGGACTAGTCACAGATACGCAGTATTTT
TRBV27	once	TRBJ1-2	.	CASSLSQGTNGYTF	TGTGCCAGCAGTTTGTCTCAGGGCACAAATGGCTACACCTTC
TRBV6-1	.	TRBJ1-2	.	CASSEDVRSYGYTF	TGTGCCAGCAGTGAAGACGTCAGGAGCTATGGCTACACCTTC
TRBV5-6	once	TRBJ2-7	TRBD2	CASSLAGSGGSYEQYF	TGTGCCAGCAGCTTGGCGGGTAGCGGGGGCTCCTACGAGCAGTACTTC
TRBV5-1	.	TRBJ2-3	.	CASSLEGDTQYF	TGCGCCAGCAGCTTGGAGGGAGATACGCAGTATTTT
TRBV2	few	TRBJ2-2	.	CASSVGAVGTGELFF	TGTGCCAGCAGTGTCGGAGCGGTCGGCACCGGGGAGCTGTTTTTT
TRBV29-1	.	TRBJ2-1	.	CSVEALGTGDYNEQFF	TGCAGCGTTGAAGCCTTAGGGACCGGAGATTACAATGAGCAGTTCTTC
TRBV27	.	TRBJ2-7	.	CASSLQGSYEQYF	TGTGCCAGCAGCCTACAGGGTTCCTACGAGCAGTACTTC
TRBV10-2	.	TRBJ2-1	.	CASSEPDSSPIPYNEQFF	TGCGCCAGCAGTGAGCCCGACAGCTCACCGATACCTTACAATGAGCAGTTCTTC
TRBV11-2	.	TRBJ1-1	.	CASSFYRDTEAFF	TGTGCCAGCAGCTTCTACAGAGACACTGAAGCTTTCTTT
TRBV13	.	TRBJ2-3	.	CASSLGRGPRADTQYF	TGTGCCAGCAGCTTAGGCCGGGGCCCTCGTGCAGATACGCAGTATTTT
TRBV7-9	once	TRBJ2-1	.	CASSLGPGAGEQFF	TGTGCCAGCAGCTTAGGTCCAGGGGCGGGTGAGCAGTTCTTC
TRBV28	.	TRBJ2-2	.	CASSLQGDTGELFF	TGTGCCAGCAGTTTACAGGGTGATACCGGGGAGCTGTTTTTT
TRBV15	many	TRBJ1-1	.	CATSRDFGGVPTEAFF	TGTGCCACCAGCAGAGATTTTGGGGGAGTCCCCACTGAAGCTTTCTTT